Sequencing of this TCR beta chain was carried out in a study of blood T cell repertoires in COVID-19. The table came from immunoSEQ multiplex PCR; TCRdb's copy has only in-frame clones and leaves some out. The table has about 230,000 clones, roughly 88% seen once; the top ten hold 3% to 4%. Shortly before study entry, within 2 weeks, exposed participants had met a COVID-19 case. The sequence was obtained from a woman aged 25 to 39 who had been exposed to COVID-19. The sample was PBMCs or T cells enriched from blood (not recorded which).

The CDR3 spells CATTYYSNTGELFF. The CDR3 DNA sequence: TGTGCCACTACGTACTACTCGAACACCGGGGAGCTGTTTTTT. This sequence joins TRBV28 and TRBJ2-2; D unclear. Trimming pared 10 bases from V and 0 bases from J, leaving 12 bases between. There are 14 residues in the CDR3. Looked up from germline, CDR1 is MDHEN and CDR2 is SYDVKM.